Listed below are T cell receptor beta chains from one sample, sequenced in a study of post-analysis software for immune sequencing data. TCRdb reprocessed the PCR reads via MiXCR and lists one record per CDR3 protein. This table holds about 430,000 distinct CDR3 sequences, about 39% found once. The source material was blood. Receptor source: a girl aged 2-10 years with multiple sclerosis. CDR3s include the opening cysteine and the closing phenylalanine or tryptophan. Each record gives: V gene, D gene, clone size, J gene, CDR3 protein, CDR3 DNA. D genes are given only for firm matches. Size is stated for part of the rows, as once, few or many counts, or as a class when the clone is expanded.

>TRBV12-3/TRBV12-4|NA|NA|TRBJ2-5
CASSFSLFETQYF
TGTGCCAGCAGTTTCAGCCTCTTCGAGACCCAGTACTTC
>TRBV20-1|NA|few|TRBJ2-7
CSARVSYEQYF
TGCAGTGCTAGGGTTTCCTACGAGCAGTACTTC
>TRBV21-1|NA|NA|TRBJ2-1
CASSKGRDYNEQFF
TGTGCCAGCAGCAAGGGCAGGGACTACAATGAGCAGTTCTTC
>TRBV3-1|NA|NA|TRBJ2-4
CASSQGNPRLNKNIQYF
TGTGCCAGCAGCCAAGGCAACCCGCGCCTTAACAAAAACATTCAGTACTTC
>TRBV7-8|NA|few|TRBJ2-4
CASSPGHPTPHLAKNIQYF
TGTGCTAGCAGCCCCGGACACCCTACACCACACCTAGCCAAAAACATTCAGTACTTC
>TRBV7-2|NA|few|TRBJ2-1
CASSLVGVNEQFF
TGTGCCAGCAGCTTAGTTGGGGTAAATGAGCAGTTCTTC
>TRBV12-3/TRBV12-4|NA|NA|TRBJ2-5
CASSWSARETQYF
TGTGCCAGCAGTTGGTCCGCACGAGAGACCCAGTACTTC
>TRBV20-1|TRBD2|few|TRBJ2-5
CSAGELAVWSETQYF
TGCAGTGCGGGGGAGCTAGCGGTTTGGTCAGAGACCCAGTACTTC
>TRBV12-3/TRBV12-4|NA|NA|TRBJ2-5
CASSFTRERETQYF
TGTGCCAGCAGTTTCACTAGGGAACGAGAGACCCAGTACTTC
>TRBV13|NA|NA|TRBJ2-3
CASSLMTPNTQYF
TGTGCCAGCAGCTTAATGACACCGAATACGCAGTATTTT
>TRBV5-6|NA|NA|TRBJ1-2
CASRLGRGGYGYTF
TGTGCCAGCAGGTTAGGTAGAGGAGGCTATGGCTACACCTTC
>TRBV9|TRBD1|NA|TRBJ2-3
CASSALTGVGTDTQYF
TGTGCCAGCAGCGCGCTTACAGGGGTTGGCACAGATACGCAGTATTTT
>TRBV11-2|TRBD1|NA|TRBJ2-5
CASSSPGDRALSWETQYF
TGTGCCAGCAGCTCCCCTGGGGACAGGGCCCTTAGCTGGGAGACCCAGTACTTC
>TRBV12-3/TRBV12-4|NA|NA|TRBJ2-4
CASGVSLARNIQYF
TGTGCCAGCGGAGTTAGTCTAGCCAGAAACATTCAGTACTTC
>TRBV11-2|NA|NA|TRBJ1-5
CASSSSGPDQPQHF
TGTGCCAGCAGTTCTAGCGGCCCAGATCAGCCCCAGCATTTT
>TRBV9|TRBD2|NA|TRBJ2-7
CASSPGLAGGLDFYEQYF
TGTGCCAGCAGCCCGGGACTAGCGGGAGGGCTTGACTTCTACGAGCAGTACTTC
>TRBV6-5|TRBD2|NA|TRBJ2-4
CASSYGLAGGPGIQYF
TGTGCCAGCAGTTACGGACTAGCGGGGGGGCCAGGCATTCAGTACTTC
>TRBV15|NA|few|TRBJ2-7
CATSRVLGAYEQYF
TGTGCCACCAGCAGAGTCCTGGGCGCCTACGAGCAGTACTTC
>TRBV15|TRBD1|few|TRBJ2-7
CATSRDRGHWEQYF
TGTGCCACCAGCAGAGACAGGGGGCACTGGGAGCAGTACTTC
>TRBV9|NA|few|TRBJ2-7
CASSVAGASYEQYF
TGTGCCAGCAGCGTAGCGGGAGCCTCCTACGAGCAGTACTTC
>TRBV4-2|NA|NA|TRBJ1-2
CASSQGATVQYGYTF
TGTGCCAGCAGCCAAGGCGCGACAGTTCAATATGGCTACACCTTC
>TRBV4-1|NA|NA|TRBJ2-3
CASSHLADTQYF
TGCGCCAGCAGCCATCTAGCGGATACGCAGTATTTT
>TRBV28|NA|NA|TRBJ2-7
CASSFSALLPVEQYF
TGTGCCAGCAGTTTTAGTGCCCTACTACCAGTCGAGCAGTACTTC
>TRBV27|TRBD1|NA|TRBJ1-2
CASRGDRGFGYTF
TGTGCCAGCAGGGGGGACAGGGGCTTTGGCTACACCTTC
>TRBV6-6|NA|few|TRBJ1-4
CASSYLGAGDDEKLFF
TGTGCCAGCAGTTACTTAGGGGCCGGAGACGATGAAAAACTGTTTTTT
>TRBV3-1|TRBD2|few|TRBJ2-1
CASSRLPGTSGYNEQFF
TGTGCCAGCAGCCGCTTACCCGGGACTAGCGGTTACAATGAGCAGTTCTTC
>TRBV12-3/TRBV12-4|NA|NA|TRBJ2-3
CASSLGGTADVQYF
TGTGCCAGCAGTTTGGGCGGCACTGCAGATGTGCAGTATTTT